Described below is a single TCR beta chain sequence and its context. Antigen unknown. This sample is part of a study of cytotoxic CD8 clonotypes in ibrutinib-treated CLL. Study-wide context: The taking of response samples occurred after a median roughly twelve months of treatment, with a range of 6 to 36. Each sample contained, on average, under 260,000 productive templates and tens of thousands of productive rearrangements. Study observations and caveats: Patients had baseline clonality above age-matched healthy donors, and this clonality moved with circulating CD8+ T-cell counts. Clonality grew at ibrutinib response; at progression, it decreased back toward baseline.

Data came from immunoSEQ multiplex PCR; TCRdb stores just in-frame clones and leaves some out. This sample yields 250,000 to 350,000 clones, of which more than 70% are seen a single time; around 6% belongs to the top ten. CDR1 and CDR2 from the germline V gene are LNHDA and SQIVND (reference sequence). V was cut by 9 bases and J by 2 bases, with 14 bases left in between. The length of the CDR3 is 14 residues. Sequencing was performed on PBMCs, taken at disease progression, from a patient treated with ibrutinib. This receptor was taken from a human donor with chronic lymphocytic leukemia. The chain recombines TRBV19 with TRBJ1-3; possibly TRBD1 for D (6 bases). The DNA for the CDR3 is TGTGCCAGCAGTTACAGGGTCCCTGGAAACACCATATATTTT. It is translated as CASSYRVPGNTIYF.